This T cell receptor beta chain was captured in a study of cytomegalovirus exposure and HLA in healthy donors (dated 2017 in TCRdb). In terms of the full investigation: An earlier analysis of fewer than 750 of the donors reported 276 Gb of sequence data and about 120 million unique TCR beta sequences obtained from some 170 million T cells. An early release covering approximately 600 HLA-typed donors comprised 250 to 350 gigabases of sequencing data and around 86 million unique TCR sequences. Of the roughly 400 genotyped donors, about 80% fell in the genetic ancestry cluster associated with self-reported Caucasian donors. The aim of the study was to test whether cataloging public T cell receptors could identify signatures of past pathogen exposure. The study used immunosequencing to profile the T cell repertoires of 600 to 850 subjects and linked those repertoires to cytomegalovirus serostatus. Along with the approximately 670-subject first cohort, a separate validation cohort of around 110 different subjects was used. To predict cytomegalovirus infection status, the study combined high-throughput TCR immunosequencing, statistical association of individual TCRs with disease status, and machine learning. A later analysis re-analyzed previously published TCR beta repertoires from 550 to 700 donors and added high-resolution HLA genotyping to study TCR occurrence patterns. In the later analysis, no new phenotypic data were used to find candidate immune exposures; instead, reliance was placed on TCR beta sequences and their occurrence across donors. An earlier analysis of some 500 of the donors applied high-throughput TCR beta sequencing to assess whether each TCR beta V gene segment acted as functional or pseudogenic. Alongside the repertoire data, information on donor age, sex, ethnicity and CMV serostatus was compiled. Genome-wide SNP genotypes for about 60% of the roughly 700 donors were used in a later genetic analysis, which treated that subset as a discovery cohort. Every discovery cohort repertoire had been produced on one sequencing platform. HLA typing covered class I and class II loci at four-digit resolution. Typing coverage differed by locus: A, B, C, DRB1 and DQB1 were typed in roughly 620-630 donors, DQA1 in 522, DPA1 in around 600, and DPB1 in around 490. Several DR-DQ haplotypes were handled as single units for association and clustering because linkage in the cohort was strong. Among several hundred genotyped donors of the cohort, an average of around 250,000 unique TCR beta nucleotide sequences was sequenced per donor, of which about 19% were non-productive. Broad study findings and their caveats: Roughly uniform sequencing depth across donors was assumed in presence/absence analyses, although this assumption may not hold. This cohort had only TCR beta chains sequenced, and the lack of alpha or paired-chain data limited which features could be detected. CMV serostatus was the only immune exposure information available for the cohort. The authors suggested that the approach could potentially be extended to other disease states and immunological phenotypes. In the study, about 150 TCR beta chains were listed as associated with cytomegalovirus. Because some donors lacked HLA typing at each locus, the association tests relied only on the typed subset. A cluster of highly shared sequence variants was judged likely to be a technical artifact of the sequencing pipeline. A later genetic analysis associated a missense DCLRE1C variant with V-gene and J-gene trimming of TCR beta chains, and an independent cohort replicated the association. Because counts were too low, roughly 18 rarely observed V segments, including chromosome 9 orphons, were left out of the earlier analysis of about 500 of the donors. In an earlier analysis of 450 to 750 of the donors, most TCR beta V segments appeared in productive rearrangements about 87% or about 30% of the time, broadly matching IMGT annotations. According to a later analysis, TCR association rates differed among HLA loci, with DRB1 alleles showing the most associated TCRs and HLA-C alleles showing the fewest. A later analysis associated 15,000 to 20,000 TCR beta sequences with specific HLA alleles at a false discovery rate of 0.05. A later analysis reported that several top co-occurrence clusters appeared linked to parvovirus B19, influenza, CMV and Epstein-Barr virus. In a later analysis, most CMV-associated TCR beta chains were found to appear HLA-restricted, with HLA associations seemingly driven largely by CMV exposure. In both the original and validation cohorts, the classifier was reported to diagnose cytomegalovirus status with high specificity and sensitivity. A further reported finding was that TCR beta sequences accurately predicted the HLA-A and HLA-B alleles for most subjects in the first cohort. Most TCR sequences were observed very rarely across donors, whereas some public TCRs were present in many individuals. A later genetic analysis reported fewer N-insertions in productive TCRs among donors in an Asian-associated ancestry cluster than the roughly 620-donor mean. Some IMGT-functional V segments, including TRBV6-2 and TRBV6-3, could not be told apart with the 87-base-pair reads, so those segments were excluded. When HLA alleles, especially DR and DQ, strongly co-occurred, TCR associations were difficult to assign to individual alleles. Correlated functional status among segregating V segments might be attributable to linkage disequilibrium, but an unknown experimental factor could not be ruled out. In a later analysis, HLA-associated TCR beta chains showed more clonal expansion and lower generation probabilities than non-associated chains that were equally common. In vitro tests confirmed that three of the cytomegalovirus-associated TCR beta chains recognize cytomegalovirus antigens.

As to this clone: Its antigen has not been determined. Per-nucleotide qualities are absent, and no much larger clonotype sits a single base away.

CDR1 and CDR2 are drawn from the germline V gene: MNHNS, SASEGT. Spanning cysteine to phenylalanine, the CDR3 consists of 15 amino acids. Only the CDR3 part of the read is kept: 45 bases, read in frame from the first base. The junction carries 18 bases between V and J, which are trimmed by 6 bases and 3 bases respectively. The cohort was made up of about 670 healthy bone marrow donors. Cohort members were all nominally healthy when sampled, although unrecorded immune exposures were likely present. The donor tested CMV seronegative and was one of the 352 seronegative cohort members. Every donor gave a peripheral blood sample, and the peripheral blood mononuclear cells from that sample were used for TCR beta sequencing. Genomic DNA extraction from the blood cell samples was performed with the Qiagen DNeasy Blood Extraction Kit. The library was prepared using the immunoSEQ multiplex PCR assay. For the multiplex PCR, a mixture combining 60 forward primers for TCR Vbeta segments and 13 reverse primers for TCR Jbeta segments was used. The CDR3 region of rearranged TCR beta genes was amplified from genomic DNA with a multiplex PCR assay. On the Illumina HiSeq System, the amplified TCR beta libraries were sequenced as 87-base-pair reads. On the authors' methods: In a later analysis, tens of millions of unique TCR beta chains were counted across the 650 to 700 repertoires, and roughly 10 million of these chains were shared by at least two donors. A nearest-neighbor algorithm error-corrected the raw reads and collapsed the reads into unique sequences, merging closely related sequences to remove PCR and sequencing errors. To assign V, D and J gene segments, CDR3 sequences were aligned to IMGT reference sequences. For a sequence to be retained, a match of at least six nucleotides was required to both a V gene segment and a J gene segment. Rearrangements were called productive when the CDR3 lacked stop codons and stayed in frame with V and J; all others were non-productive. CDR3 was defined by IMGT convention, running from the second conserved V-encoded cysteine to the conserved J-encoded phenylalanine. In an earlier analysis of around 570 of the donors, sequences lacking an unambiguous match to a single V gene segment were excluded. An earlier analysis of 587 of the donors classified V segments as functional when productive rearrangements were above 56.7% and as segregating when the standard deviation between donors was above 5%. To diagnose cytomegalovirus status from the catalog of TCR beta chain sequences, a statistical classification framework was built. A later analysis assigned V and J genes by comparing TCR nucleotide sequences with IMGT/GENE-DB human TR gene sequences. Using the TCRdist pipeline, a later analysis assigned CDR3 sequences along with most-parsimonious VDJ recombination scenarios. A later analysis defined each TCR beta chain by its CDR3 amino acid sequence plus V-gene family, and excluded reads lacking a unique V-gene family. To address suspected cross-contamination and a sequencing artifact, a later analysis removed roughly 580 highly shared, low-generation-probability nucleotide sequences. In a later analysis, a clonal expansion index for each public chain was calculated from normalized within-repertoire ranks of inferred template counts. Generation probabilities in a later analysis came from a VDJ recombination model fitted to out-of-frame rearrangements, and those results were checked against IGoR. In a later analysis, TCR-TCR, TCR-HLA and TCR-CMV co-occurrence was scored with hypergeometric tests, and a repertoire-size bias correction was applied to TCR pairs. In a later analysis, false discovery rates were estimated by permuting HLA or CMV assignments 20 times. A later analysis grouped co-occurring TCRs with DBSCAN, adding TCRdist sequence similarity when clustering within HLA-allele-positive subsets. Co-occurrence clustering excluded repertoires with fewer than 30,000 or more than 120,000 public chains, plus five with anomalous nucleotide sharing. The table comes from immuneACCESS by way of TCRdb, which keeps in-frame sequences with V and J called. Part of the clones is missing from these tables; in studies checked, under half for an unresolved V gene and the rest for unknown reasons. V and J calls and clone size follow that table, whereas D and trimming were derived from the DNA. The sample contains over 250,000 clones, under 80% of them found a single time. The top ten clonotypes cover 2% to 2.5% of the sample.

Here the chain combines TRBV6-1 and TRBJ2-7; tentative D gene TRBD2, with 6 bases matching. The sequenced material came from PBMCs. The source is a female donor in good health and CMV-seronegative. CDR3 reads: CASSTTGGVIYEQYF. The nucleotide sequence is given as TGTGCCAGCAGCACCACCGGCGGGGTTATCTACGAGCAGTACTTC.